This section outlines one T cell receptor (beta chain) sequence together with its context. Trimming took off 7 bases at V and 0 bases at J, with 10 bases between the two ends. The germline gives CDR1 LNHDA, CDR2 SQIVND (reference sequence). There are 15 residues in the CDR3. Assay used: immunoSEQ multiplex PCR; TCRdb lists only in-frame clones, some missing. The data show fewer than 40,000 clones, with around three quarters seen just once and about 5.8% held by the top ten. These data originate in a study of memory CD4+ T cells and cytomegalovirus serostatus. The sort gate was single viable CD3+CD4+CD8-CD45RO+ cells for memory CD4+ T cells.

The sequencing sample was made of memory CD4+ T cells from blood. The V gene is TRBV19, the J gene TRBJ2-6; D remains ambiguous. The sequence came from an adult in good health and CMV-seropositive. As DNA, the CDR3 is TGTGCCAGTAAAAAGGGAAGCTCTGGGGCCAACGTCCTGACTTTC. It specifies CASKKGSSGANVLTF. Looking up the rest from reference TRBV19 and TRBJ2-6 gives the full variable domain: DGGITQSPKYLFRKEGQNVTLSCEQNLNHDAMYWYRQDPGQGLRLIYYSQIVNDFQKGDIAEGYSVSREKKESFPLTVTSAQKNPTAFYLCASKKGSSGANVLTFGAGSRLTVL.